This T cell receptor (beta chain) was sequenced during a study of radiation and T cells in renal cell carcinoma. On the study more broadly: Nephrectomy followed 15 Gy stereotactic body radiation by 4 weeks.

Trimming at V came to 3 bases and at J to 6 bases, leaving 11 bases not matched to a gene. The CDR3 totals 16 residues. Per germline, CDR1 SNHLY and CDR2 FYNNEI. Measured with immunoSEQ multiplex PCR; TCRdb has only the in-frame clones, and not every one. This repertoire shows tens of thousands of clones, about 86% found once; its top ten account for more than 20%. Study findings and constraints: Pretreatment tumor biopsies were lacking, so baseline clonotypes are unknown. In blood, top tumor clones expanded by 2 weeks, shrinking by 4.

A word on this clone: Its antigen is not identified.

Time point indicated: blood 2 weeks post-SBRT. Treatment here: 15 Gy SBRT to primary tumor, nephrectomy 4 weeks later. Clear cell pathology was present in this patient's renal cell carcinoma. The TCR was taken from a woman aged 50 to 65 with renal cell carcinoma. The V call is TRBV2, the J call TRBJ2-7; 10 positions agree with TRBD1. The sequencing used blood, collected from a patient whose treatment included radiotherapy and nephrectomy. The CDR3, as DNA: TGTGCCAGCAGTGAGGAGATCCGGGACAGGGGACCCGAGCAGTACTTC. Translation: CASSEEIRDRGPEQYF.